The following is a TCR beta chain sequence with its context. The antigen remains undetermined. Patients had received no treatment of any kind before thyroid surgery. The data belong to a study of metastatic and nonmetastatic thyroid tumors. At the level of the study: Comparative analysis of repertoires was undertaken across blood and tumor or nodule tissue obtained from malignant and benign thyroid patients.

Trimming took 3 bases from V and 0 from J, leaving 24 bases between them. This CDR3 spans 20 amino acids. Study-level results: The reported finding was significantly higher TCR beta diversity in malignant thyroid tumors relative to benign nodules, in blood and tumor.

In the original workflow: Using the CDR3 differences seen across clinicopathological groups, the authors built a distant-metastasis classifier for papillary thyroid cancer, which was meant to discriminate distant-metastatic patients. TCRdb redid the clone calls on the PCR reads using MiXCR. The V and J calls reflect TCRdb's pipeline rather than the authors' work. The sample has roughly 34,000 clones; roughly 20% are singletons. The J gene is TRBJ1-3, the V gene TRBV7-1, with D maybe TRBD1 (5 bases). TRBV7-1 is an ORF, with its function uncertain. The clonotype comes from a male donor with papillary thyroid cancer or a benign thyroid nodule (not recorded which). Some clones in this sample may be carry-over from other donors' samples. Sequencing input: tumor tissue. This CDR3 is CASSSHPERDFGSSGNTIYF. The CDR3 coding sequence is TGTGCCAGCAGCTCCCATCCCGAGAGGGACTTCGGGAGCTCTGGAAACACCATATATTTT.